Each of the 13 T cell receptor beta chains below was sequenced from the same sample in a study of identical twins. TCRdb called the 5' RACE reads again in MiXCR, with one record for every CDR3 protein. This sample has about 220,000 distinct CDR3 sequences, with around 6.9% found just once. The data were also submitted as part of a second study, on yellow fever vaccine responses in identical twins.

Sequenced material: memory (CD45RO+) T cells sorted from blood. Every receptor here comes from a woman under 30 in good health.

This clonotype was picked up a small number of times. This chain links TRBV20-1 with TRBJ1-1; D unclear. The CDR3 covers 15 residues. Germline V gives CDR1 DFQATT, CDR2 SNEGSKA (reference sequence). Trimming removed 6 bases at V and 0 bases at J, with 17 bases between. CDR3 residues: CSAPRGQVMNTEAFF. The CDR3, as DNA: TGCAGTGCCCCCCGAGGGCAGGTGATGAACACTGAAGCTTTCTTT.

This clonotype came up a few times. The V call is TRBV20-1, the J call TRBJ2-5; 7 nucleotides match TRBD1. This CDR3 region has 14 residues. In germline, CDR1 is DFQATT, CDR2 SNEGSKA (reference sequence). With 2 bases clipped from V and 5 bases from J, the junction kept 8 bases outside the gene matches. The CDR3 spells CSARPRQGGETQYF. The CDR3 DNA follows: TGCAGTGCTAGACCCCGACAGGGCGGGGAGACCCAGTACTTC.

The sample holds a few counts of this clonotype. The rearrangement uses TRBV28 and TRBJ1-2, with D perhaps matching TRBD1 (5 bases). V lost 4 bases and J lost 3, with 15 bases in between. The CDR3 is 15 amino acids. Germline V gene data show CDR1 as MDHEN and CDR2 as SYDVKM. CDR3 coding DNA: TGTGCCAGCAGTTCCCTCGGGGGAGAGGACTATGGCTACACCTTC. Translation: CASSSLGGEDYGYTF.

This clonotype was picked up many times. The genes are TRBV11-1 and TRBJ2-3; 8 bases are shared with TRBD2. The germline gives CDR1 SGHAT, CDR2 FQDESV (reference sequence). V was clipped by 5 bases and J by 4 bases; unmatched bases: 17. The CDR3 contains 18 residues. The CDR3 sequence: CASSQAGVKRGSADTQYF. The CDR3, as DNA: TGTGCCAGCAGCCAGGCGGGGGTCAAGCGGGGGAGTGCAGATACGCAGTATTTT.

This clonotype was found a few times. The rearrangement uses TRBV28 and TRBJ2-7; 8 bases fit TRBD1. Germline CDR1 and CDR2: MDHEN and SYDVKM. The trim removed 2 bases at V and 1 base at J, leaving 13 bases unmatched. This CDR3 has 18 amino acids. Here the CDR3 DNA reads TGTGCCAGCAGTTTAATTTCCATATCGACAGGGGCGTCCTACGAGCAGTACTTC. Translating it yields CASSLISISTGASYEQYF.

This clonotype has ten or more counts. The J gene is TRBJ2-3, the V gene TRBV6-5; D gene uncertain. CDR1 is MNHEY, CDR2 SVGAGI, per germline. The length of the CDR3 is 16 residues. Trimming shortened V by 4 bases and J by 1 base, and 15 bases separated the two germline ends. CDR3 region: CASSCPKLVRTDTQYF. CDR3 DNA sequence: TGTGCCAGCAGTTGCCCCAAGCTAGTTCGCACAGATACGCAGTATTTT.

This clonotype was recorded a few times. V gene TRBV20-1 combines with J gene TRBJ2-1, with TRBD2 matching 10 bases. The CDR3 consists of 15 residues. The germline gives CDR1 DFQATT, CDR2 SNEGSKA (reference sequence). V lost 5 bases to trimming and J lost 5 bases; unmatched junction nucleotides: 9. The CDR3 DNA is TGCAGTGCTCCCCCCGGGACTAGCGTCAACAATGAGCAGTTCTTC. Its protein product is CSAPPGTSVNNEQFF.

Only a few counts were recorded for this clonotype. V usage is TRBV9 and J usage is TRBJ2-4, with D possibly being TRBD1 (5 bases). This CDR3 contains 17 residues. V was clipped by 0 bases and J by 3 bases, with 16 bases between them. Germline CDR1 reads SGDLS; CDR2 reads YYNGEE. CDR3 protein: CASSVVPSGLGKNIQYF. In DNA, the CDR3 is TGTGCCAGCAGCGTAGTCCCATCAGGGTTGGGCAAAAACATTCAGTACTTC.

The rearrangement uses TRBV28 and TRBJ1-1; D perhaps matches TRBD1 (6 bases). This CDR3 region has 14 residues. V lost 7 bases, J lost 3 bases, and 15 bases lay in between. Germline CDR1 reads MDHEN; CDR2 reads SYDVKM. The CDR3 DNA reads as TGTGCCAGCATCCTGGGGGCAGGGCACACTGAAGCTTTCTTT. Residues: CASILGAGHTEAFF. Full variable domain (rest looked up from reference TRBV28 and TRBJ1-1): DVKVTQSSRYLVKRTGEKVFLECVQDMDHENMFWYRQDPGLGLRLIYFSYDVKMKEKGDIPEGYSVSREKKERFSLILESASTNQTSMYLCASILGAGHTEAFFGQGTRLTVV.

This clonotype appeared many times. V and J are TRBV3-1 and TRBJ2-2; 9 positions match TRBD2. V shed 3 bases and J 1 base; nucleotides not matched to a gene: 3. The germline V gene encodes CDR1 LGHDT and CDR2 YNNKEL (reference sequence). The CDR3 loop spans 16 amino acids. CDR3 protein: CASSHRLAVNTGELFF. In DNA, the CDR3 is TGTGCCAGCAGCCATCGACTAGCGGTGAACACCGGGGAGCTGTTTTTT.

This clonotype was seen repeatedly, ten times or more. This rearrangement joins TRBV9 to TRBJ1-4; D is ambiguous. Germline V gene data show CDR1 as SGDLS and CDR2 as YYNGEE. The CDR3 has 15 amino acids. With 1 base removed from V and 0 bases from J, the gap between germline ends came to 7 bases. CDR3 loop: CASSVTKATNEKLFF. The CDR3, as DNA: TGTGCCAGCAGCGTAACTAAGGCAACTAATGAAAAACTGTTTTTT.

This clonotype appeared many times. V gene TRBV20-1 combines with J gene TRBJ1-2, with 7 bases matching TRBD1. V lost 3 bases and J lost 4; bases outside the gene matches: 8. Germline values: CDR1 DFQATT, CDR2 SNEGSKA (reference sequence). This CDR3 region has 14 residues. CDR3 DNA: TGCAGTGCTAGTCCTCCGGGACAGAGCTATGGCTACACCTTC. It codes for CSASPPGQSYGYTF.

V gene TRBV7-2 combines with J gene TRBJ2-5; weak D call: TRBD1 (6 bases). Looked up from germline, CDR1 is SGHTA and CDR2 is FQGNSA. Trimming took 4 bases from V and 5 from J, leaving 14 bases between them. The CDR3 is 14 amino acids. Written as DNA, the CDR3 is TGTGCCAGCAGCTCAGGGGCGGGTGGGGAGACCCAGTACTTC. Its translation: CASSSGAGGETQYF.